The clone carrying this T cell receptor beta chain was seen a handful of times. Its cognate antigen is unknown. The read terminates 3 residues before the CDR3 end, so the remaining end is supplied by the germline J gene. Reduced serum IgG, IgA and/or IgM plus specific antibody deficiency defined CVID. The data belong to a study of T cell clonality in common variable immunodeficiency. Some clones are missing from TCRdb's copy, which holds only in-frame ones; the method was immunoSEQ multiplex PCR. The sample holds fewer than 35,000 clones, and no clone turns up only once. Study results and caveats: Authors noted CVID clonality's cause needs subpopulation repertoire sequencing. Reportedly, TCR beta sequences from common variable immunodeficiency showed fewer deletions and N-nucleotide insertions.

Germline CDR1 reads LNHDA; CDR2 reads SQIVND (reference sequence). Trimming took off 2 bases at V and 1 base at J, with 14 bases between the two ends. The length of the CDR3 is 16 residues. The chain is built from TRBV19 and TRBJ1-1, with D tentatively TRBD1 (5 bases). The TCR comes from a human donor with common variable immunodeficiency. Sequencing was done on a sample of peripheral blood mononuclear cells. CDR3 sequence: CASSINVKGPNTEAFF. The part of the CDR3 DNA that was read is TGTGCCAGTAGTATAAATGTTAAGGGGCCGAACACTGAA.